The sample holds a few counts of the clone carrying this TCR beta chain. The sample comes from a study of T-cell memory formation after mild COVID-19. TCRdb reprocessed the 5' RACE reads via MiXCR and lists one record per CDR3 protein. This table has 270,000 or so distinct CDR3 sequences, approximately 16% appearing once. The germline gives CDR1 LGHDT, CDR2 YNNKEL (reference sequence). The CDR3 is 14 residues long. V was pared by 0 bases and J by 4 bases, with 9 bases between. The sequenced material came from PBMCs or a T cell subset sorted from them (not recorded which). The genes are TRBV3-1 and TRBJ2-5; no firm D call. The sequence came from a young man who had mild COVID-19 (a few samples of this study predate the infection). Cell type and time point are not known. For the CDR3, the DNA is TGTGCCAGCAGCCAAGACGATGGTCGAGAGACCCAGTACTTC. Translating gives CASSQDDGRETQYF.